This TCR beta chain is drawn from a study of esophageal squamous cell carcinoma under preoperative chemotherapy (dated by TCRdb to 2016 to 2018). Looking at the study overall: Both tumor-infiltrating lymphocytes and peripheral blood T cells had their TCR repertoires profiled in the study. In patients with esophageal squamous cell carcinoma, the study looked at what paclitaxel-nedaplatin chemotherapy did to T-cell receptor repertoires. About 5 patients with primary esophageal squamous cell carcinoma made up the cohort. Repertoires from samples taken before paclitaxel-nedaplatin therapy were compared with repertoires from samples taken after paclitaxel-nedaplatin therapy. The full study reports these points: A small cohort was used, with only a few patients with esophageal squamous cell carcinoma being analyzed. After chemotherapy, TCR diversity rose significantly in peripheral T cells, but this increase was not seen in tumor-infiltrating lymphocytes. Clonotype frequencies shifted immediately and substantially under paclitaxel-nedaplatin therapy, and abundant clones were more likely to contract than to amplify. Post-treatment tumor-infiltrating lymphocytes appeared partly derived from peripheral T cells migrating into the tumor, not solely from local clonal changes.

The sample's time point, from its label and the paper: after preoperative PTX-NDP chemotherapy. Paclitaxel-nedaplatin was administered to patients as preoperative chemotherapy before surgery. This clonotype was picked up one time. The clone's antigen remains unknown. Per-nucleotide qualities are absent, and no much larger clonotype sits a single base away. On its own, one read is weak support. Library method: PCR. TCRdb shows the sequencer as HiSeq X Ten. High-throughput sequencing was used to characterize the TCR repertoires. TCRdb ran its own pipeline on the public reads, namely fastp trimming at Q25 and MiXCR clone calling, and kept in-frame beta chains. Each CDR3 protein appears once, grouped with its most common genes and DNA. The sample table lists some 32,000 distinct CDR3 sequences, approximately 55% of them with a count of one. The top ten constitute 20% to 25% of the sample. Taken from cysteine to phenylalanine, the CDR3 has 17 residues. The read is trimmed to its CDR3 DNA, 51 bases read in frame from base 1. Here V drops 5 bases and J drops 5 bases, and the junction holds 16 bases not matched to any gene. The germline V gene supplies CDR1 SGHTA and CDR2 FQGTGA.

The chain is assembled from TRBV7-3 and TRBJ2-3; the junction holds 7 bases that match TRBD2. This TCR was recovered from a human donor with esophageal squamous cell carcinoma. The donor label of this sample is uncertain. This material was acquired from a patient given preoperative chemotherapy. The CDR3 region has the sequence CASSVELGGGDEDTQYF. The DNA sequence is given as TGTGCCAGCAGCGTGGAACTGGGGGGGGGGGATGAAGATACGCAGTATTTT. Where the CDR3 stops, the reference TRBV7-3 and TRBJ2-3 genes take over; the full variable domain is GAGVSQTPSNKVTEKGKYVELRCDPISGHTALYWYRQSLGQGPEFLIYFQGTGAADDSGLPNDRFFAVRPEGSVSTLKIQRTERGDSAVYLCASSVELGGGDEDTQYFGPGTRLTVL.